The source of this TCR beta chain is a study of blood T cell repertoires in COVID-19. As for the study in general: Researchers got acute and convalescent COVID-19 samples from the United States, Italy and Spain. Sources were T cells, B-cell-depleted T cells, or PBMCs; the material itself was cDNA or gDNA.

Trimming shortened V by 1 base and J by 8 bases, and 8 bases separated the two germline ends. Germline V gives CDR1 SGHAT, CDR2 FQNNGV. The CDR3 consists of 12 residues. Study processing details: Reference gene primer amplification gave nucleated cell count estimates. Only in-frame clones appear in the TCRdb table, and some are missing; sequencing was by immunoSEQ multiplex PCR. The D gene and trimming were derived from the DNA, and the V and J assignments and clone size from that table. The table includes 300,000 to 400,000 clones, approximately 86% detected once. Seattle's cohort entered during active infection and was followed longitudinally. Notes on this clone: Additional DNA sequences in this sample encode the identical CDR3.

Sequenced material: peripheral blood. The origin of this receptor is a woman aged 55-70 years with COVID-19, enrolled during active disease. The chain employs TRBV11-2 and TRBJ1-1; unclear D gene. The CDR3 sequence: CASSLVSGEAFF. CDR3 coding DNA: TGTGCCAGCAGCTTAGTCAGCGGGGAAGCTTTCTTT.